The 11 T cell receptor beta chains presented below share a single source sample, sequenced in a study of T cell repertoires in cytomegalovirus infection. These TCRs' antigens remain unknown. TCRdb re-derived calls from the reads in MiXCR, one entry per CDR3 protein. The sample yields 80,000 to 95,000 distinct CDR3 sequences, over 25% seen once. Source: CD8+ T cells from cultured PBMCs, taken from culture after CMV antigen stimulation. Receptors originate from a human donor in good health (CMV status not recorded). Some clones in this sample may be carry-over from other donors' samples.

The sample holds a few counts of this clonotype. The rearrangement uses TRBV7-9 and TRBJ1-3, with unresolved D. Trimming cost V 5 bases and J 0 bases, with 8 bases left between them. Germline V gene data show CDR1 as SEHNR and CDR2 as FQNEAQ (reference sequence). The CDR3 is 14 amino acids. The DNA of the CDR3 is TGTGCCAGCAGCCCCCCGGTCTCTGGAAACACCATATATTTT. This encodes CASSPPVSGNTIYF.

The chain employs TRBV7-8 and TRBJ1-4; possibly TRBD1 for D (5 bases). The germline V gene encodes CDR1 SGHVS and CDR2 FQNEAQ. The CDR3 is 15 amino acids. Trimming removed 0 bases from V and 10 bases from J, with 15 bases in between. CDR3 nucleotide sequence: TGTGCCAGCAGCTTAGCCCGTGCAGGGCGTGGAAAACTGTTTTTT. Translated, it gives CASSLARAGRGKLFF.

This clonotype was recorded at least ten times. The CDR3 reads CASSLGGMNTEAFF. CDR3 in DNA: TGTGCCAGCAGCTTAGGGGGAATGAACACTGAAGCTTTCTTT. The V gene is TRBV7-9, the J gene TRBJ1-1; no firm D call. V lost 1 base and J 0 bases, leaving 6 bases between the germline ends. The CDR3 has 14 amino acids. Germline loops: CDR1 SEHNR, CDR2 FQNEAQ (reference sequence).

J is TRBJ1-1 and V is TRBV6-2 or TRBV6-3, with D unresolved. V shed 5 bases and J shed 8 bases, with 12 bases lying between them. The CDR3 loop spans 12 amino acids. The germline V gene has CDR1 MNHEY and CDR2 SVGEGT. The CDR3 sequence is CASSPAESEAFF. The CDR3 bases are TGTGCCAGCAGTCCCGCCGAGTCGGAAGCTTTCTTT.

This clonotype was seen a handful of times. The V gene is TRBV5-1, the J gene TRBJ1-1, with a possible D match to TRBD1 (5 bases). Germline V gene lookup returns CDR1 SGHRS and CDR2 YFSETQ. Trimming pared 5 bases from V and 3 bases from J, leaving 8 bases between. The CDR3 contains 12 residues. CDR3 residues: CASSVGDTEAFF. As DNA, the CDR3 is TGCGCCAGCAGTGTAGGGGACACTGAAGCTTTCTTT.

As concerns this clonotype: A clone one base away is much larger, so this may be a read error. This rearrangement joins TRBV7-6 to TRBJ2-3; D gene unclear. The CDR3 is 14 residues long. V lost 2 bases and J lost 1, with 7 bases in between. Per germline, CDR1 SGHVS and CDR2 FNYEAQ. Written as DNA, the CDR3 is TGTGCCAGCAGCTTACTTACTGGCACAGATACGCAGTATTTT. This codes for CASSLLTGTDTQYF. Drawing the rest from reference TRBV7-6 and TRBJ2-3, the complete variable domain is GAGVSQSPRYKVTKRGQDVALRCDPISGHVSLYWYRQALGQGPEFLTYFNYEAQQDKSGLPNDRFSAERPEGSISTLTIQRTEQRDSAMYRCASSLLTGTDTQYFGPGTRLTVL.

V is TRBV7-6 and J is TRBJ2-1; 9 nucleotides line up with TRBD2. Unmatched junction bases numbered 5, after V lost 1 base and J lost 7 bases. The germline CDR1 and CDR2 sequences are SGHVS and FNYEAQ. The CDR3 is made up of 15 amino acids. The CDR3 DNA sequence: TGTGCCAGCAGCTTAGTGGCGGGGGGGCCAAATGAGCAGTTCTTC. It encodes CASSLVAGGPNEQFF.

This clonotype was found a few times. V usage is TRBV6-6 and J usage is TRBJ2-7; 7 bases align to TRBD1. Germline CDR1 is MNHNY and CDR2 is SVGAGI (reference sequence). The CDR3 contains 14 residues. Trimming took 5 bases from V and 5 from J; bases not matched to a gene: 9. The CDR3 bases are TGTGCCAGCAGTACCGGGACAGCTTCTCACGAGCAGTACTTC. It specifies CASSTGTASHEQYF.

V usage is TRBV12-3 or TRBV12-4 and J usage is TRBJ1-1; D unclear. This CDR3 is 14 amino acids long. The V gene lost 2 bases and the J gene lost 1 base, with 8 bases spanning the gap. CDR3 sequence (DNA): TGTGCCAGCAGTTTAACCTGGTGGAACACTGAAGCTTTCTTT. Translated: CASSLTWWNTEAFF.

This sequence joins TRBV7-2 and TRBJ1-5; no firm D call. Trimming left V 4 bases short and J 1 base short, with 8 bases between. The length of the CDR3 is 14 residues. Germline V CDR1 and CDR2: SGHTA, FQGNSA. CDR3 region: CASSSGWSNQPQHF. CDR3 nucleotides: TGTGCCAGCAGCTCCGGTTGGAGCAATCAGCCCCAGCATTTT.

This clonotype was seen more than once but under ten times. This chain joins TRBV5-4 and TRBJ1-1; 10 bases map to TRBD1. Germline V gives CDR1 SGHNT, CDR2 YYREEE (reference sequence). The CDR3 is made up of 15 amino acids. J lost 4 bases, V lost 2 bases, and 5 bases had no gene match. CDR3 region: CASSFETGGVTEAFF. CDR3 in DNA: TGTGCCAGCAGCTTTGAGACAGGGGGCGTCACTGAAGCTTTCTTT.